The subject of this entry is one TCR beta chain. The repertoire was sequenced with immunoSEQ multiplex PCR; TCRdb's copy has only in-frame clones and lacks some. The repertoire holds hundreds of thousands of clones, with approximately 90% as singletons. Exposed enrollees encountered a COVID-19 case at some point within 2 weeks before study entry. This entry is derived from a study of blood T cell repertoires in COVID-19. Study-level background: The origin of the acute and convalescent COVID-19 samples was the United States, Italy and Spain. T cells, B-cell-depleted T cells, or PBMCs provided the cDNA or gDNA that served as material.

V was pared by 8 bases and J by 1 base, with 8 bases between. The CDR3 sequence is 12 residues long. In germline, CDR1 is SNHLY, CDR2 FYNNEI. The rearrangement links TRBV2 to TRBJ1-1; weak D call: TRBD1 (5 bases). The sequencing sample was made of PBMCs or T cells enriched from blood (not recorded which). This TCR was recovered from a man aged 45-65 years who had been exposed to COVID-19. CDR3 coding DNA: TGTGCCAGCTGCAGGGAGAACACTGAAGCTTTCTTT. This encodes CASCRENTEAFF.